The present entry profiles one T cell receptor (beta chain) with its context. The data derive from a study of blood T cell repertoires in COVID-19. Study information: Acute and convalescent COVID-19 specimens originated in the United States, Italy and Spain.

In the original processing: Reference gene primer amplification in the assay estimated nucleated cell counts. The assay was immunoSEQ multiplex PCR, and TCRdb's table has in-frame clones only and misses some. The V and J calls and clone size were taken over from that table, and D and trimming were inferred from the DNA. The sample records under 250,000 clones, nearly 95% being singletons. Germline V gene data show CDR1 as LNHDA and CDR2 as SQIVND (reference sequence). The CDR3 runs to 14 residues. Trimming stripped 2 bases from V and 11 bases from J, with 15 bases between. The source material was peripheral blood. The receptor comes from a man aged 30 to 39 with COVID-19, enrolled during active disease. The V gene is TRBV19, the J gene TRBJ1-4, with D maybe TRBD1 (5 bases). The CDR3 nucleotides are TGTGCCAGTAGTATAAAGGAGCTGGGGGGTAAACTGTTTTTT. Protein: CASSIKELGGKLFF.